This passage covers 3 T cell receptor beta chains from one sample sequenced in a study of identical twins. One entry per CDR3 protein, called by TCRdb with MiXCR from the 5' RACE reads. Here the sample spans roughly 480,000 distinct CDR3 sequences, roughly 24% being singletons. These data also featured in a second study, about T cells expressing NK-cell markers.

What was sequenced was CD4+ T cells sorted from blood. These receptors came from a woman aged 18-29 years in good health.

The V gene is TRBV3-1, the J gene TRBJ1-2; possible D gene TRBD1, 5 bases. Trimming pared 5 bases from V and 8 bases from J, leaving 9 bases between. This CDR3 is 11 amino acids long. In germline, CDR1 is LGHDT, CDR2 YNNKEL (reference sequence). The chain's CDR3 is CASSARQGYTF. For the CDR3, the DNA is TGTGCCAGCAGCGCTCGACAGGGCTACACCTTC.

The chain carries TRBV7-2 and TRBJ2-1; 8 bases align to TRBD2. Per germline, CDR1 SGHTA and CDR2 FQGNSA. The CDR3 totals 16 residues. The J segment lost 5 bases and the V segment lost 1 base, leaving 7 bases of the junction unmatched. The CDR3 sequence: CASSLDPGRAHNEQFF. DNA for the CDR3: TGTGCCAGCAGCTTAGACCCCGGGAGGGCCCACAATGAGCAGTTCTTC.

The chain carries TRBV9 and TRBJ2-3; weak D call: TRBD2 (6 bases). This CDR3 comprises 16 residues. V lost 3 bases to trimming and J lost 3 bases, with 17 bases between them. Germline-derived CDR1 and CDR2 are SGDLS and YYNGEE. The CDR3 bases are TGTGCCAGCAGCGAGGCCCTCAGCGGGCATACAGATACGCAGTATTTT. Amino acids: CASSEALSGHTDTQYF.